This TCR beta chain was recorded in a study of blood T cells in healthy people across ages. Points from the study as a whole: TCR beta diversity correlated strongly with naive T cell percentage. Across the age range, TCR beta diversity per million T cells fell in a roughly linear way.

This clonotype was counted only a few times. Its antigen is not identified. Caucasian, healthy and from Russia, the donors were aged between about 6 and 90. Combining a sample-barcoded 5' primer with a J-beta primer mix, a second PCR ran for roughly 6 to 12 cycles. Researchers report that each sample yielded at least 2.5 million CDR3-containing paired-end reads. TCRdb used MiXCR to reprocess the 5' RACE reads, holding one entry per CDR3 protein. This sample carries 600,000 to 1,000,000 distinct CDR3 sequences, 55% to 75% of them seen once, and the ten largest clones take about 20%. The CDR3 extends over 11 amino acids. CDR1 and CDR2 (germline): MNHNY, SVGAGI (reference sequence). Trimming stripped 7 bases from V and 2 bases from J, with 6 bases between.

The V and J genes are TRBV6-6 and TRBJ2-7; D might be TRBD1 (6 bases). The sample taken for sequencing was blood. The receptor was derived from a man aged 30 to 39 in good health. The CDR3 DNA sequence: TGTGCCAGCAAGGGGGCCTACGAGCAGTACTTC. This encodes CASKGAYEQYF.